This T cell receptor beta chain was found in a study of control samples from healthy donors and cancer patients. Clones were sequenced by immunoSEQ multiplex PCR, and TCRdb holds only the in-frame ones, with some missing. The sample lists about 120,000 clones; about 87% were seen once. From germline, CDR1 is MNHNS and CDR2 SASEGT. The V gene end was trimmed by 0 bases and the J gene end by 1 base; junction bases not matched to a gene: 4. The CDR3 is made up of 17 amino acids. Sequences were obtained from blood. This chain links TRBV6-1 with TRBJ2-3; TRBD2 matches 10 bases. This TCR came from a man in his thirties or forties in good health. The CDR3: CASSEASGGPGTDTQYF. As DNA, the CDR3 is TGTGCCAGCAGTGAAGCTAGCGGGGGGCCGGGCACAGATACGCAGTATTTT.